These 8 T cell receptor beta chains share one sample of origin, sequenced in a study of response to subunit inactivated influenza vaccine. TCRdb re-analysed the RT-PCR reads in MiXCR, keeping a single row per CDR3 protein. The sample carries about 480,000 distinct CDR3 sequences, 10% to 15% recorded once. The source material was PBMCs from blood, sampled about 6 weeks after vaccination. The receptors were gathered from a man between 50 and 59 years old who received an inactivated influenza vaccine.

V and J are TRBV11-1 and TRBJ2-5; 14 positions agree with TRBD2. The germline gives CDR1 SGHAT, CDR2 FQDESV (reference sequence). This CDR3 spans 18 amino acids. The V segment lost 7 bases and the J segment 5 bases; nucleotides outside the gene matches: 15. CDR3 nucleotides: TGTGCCAGCAACTTCGGACTAGCGGGAGGATTATGGTCGGAGACCCAGTACTTC. Translated: CASNFGLAGGLWSETQYF. Looking up the rest from reference TRBV11-1 and TRBJ2-5 gives the full variable domain: EAEVAQSPRYKITEKSQAVAFWCDPISGHATLYWYRQILGQGPELLVQFQDESVVDDSQLPKDRFSAERLKGVDSTLKIQPAELGDSAMYLCASNFGLAGGLWSETQYFGPGTRLLVL.

This clonotype showed up just a few times. The chain carries TRBV5-1 and TRBJ1-6, with 8 bases matching TRBD1. This CDR3 region has 15 residues. V shed 4 bases, J shed 6 bases, and the junction held 6 bases outside the gene matches. Germline CDR1 and CDR2: SGHRS and YFSETQ. Here the CDR3 reads CASSKGQASNSPLHF. CDR3 DNA: TGCGCCAGCAGCAAGGGACAGGCCTCTAATTCACCCCTCCACTTT.

The chain joins TRBV11-1 to TRBJ2-7; TRBD2 aligns across 10 bases. V gave up 1 base and J gave up 3 bases; unmatched junction bases: 21. Germline assignment: CDR1 SGHAT and CDR2 FQDESV (reference sequence). This CDR3 comprises 21 residues. The CDR3 DNA reads as TGTGCCAGCAGCTTAGTGGGACTAGCGTGGGCGAACGACAAAGGAGACTACGAGCAGTACTTC. As protein: CASSLVGLAWANDKGDYEQYF.

The chain joins TRBV11-2 to TRBJ2-1; a possible D gene is TRBD1 (6 bases). CDR1 SGHAT and CDR2 FQNNGV come from the germline V gene. V shed 3 bases and J shed 14 bases, with 14 bases lying between them. The CDR3 length is 12 residues. CDR3 nucleotides: TGTGCCAGCAGCTTGTCCGGACAGATGGAGTTCTTC. Protein: CASSLSGQMEFF.

The rearrangement joins TRBV20-1 to TRBJ2-2; 8 bases align to TRBD2. The CDR3 runs 15 residues. Germline V gene lookup returns CDR1 DFQATT and CDR2 SNEGSKA (reference sequence). Trimming cost V 6 bases and J 3 bases; bases outside gene matches: 9. CDR3 amino acids: CSAVYGGGDTGELFF. CDR3 sequence (DNA): TGCAGTGCCGTCTACGGGGGGGGCGACACCGGGGAGCTGTTTTTT.

This clonotype was picked up a small number of times. V and J are TRBV27 and TRBJ1-1, with D possibly matching TRBD1 (6 bases). In germline, CDR1 is MNHEY, CDR2 SMNVEV (reference sequence). V lost 0 bases and J lost 4, with 12 bases in between. The CDR3 covers 15 residues. CDR3 in DNA: TGTGCCAGCAGTTTATCGACAACAGGGTTCACTGAAGCTTTCTTT. Translation gives CASSLSTTGFTEAFF.

This clonotype was counted a few times. CDR3 bases: TGTGCCAGCAGCTTGGCCTCGTACGGCGGGGAGCTGTTTTTT. This translates into CASSLASYGGELFF. J is TRBJ2-2 and V is TRBV5-5; D is unresolved. Per germline, CDR1 SGHKS and CDR2 YYEKEE (reference sequence). Trimming took off 0 bases at V and 7 bases at J, with 10 bases between the two ends. This CDR3 comprises 14 residues. The entire variable domain, with the rest obtained from reference TRBV5-5 and TRBJ2-2, is as follows: DAGVTQSPTHLIKTRGQQVTLRCSPISGHKSVSWYQQVLGQGPQFIFQYYEKEERGRGNFPDRFSARQFPNYSSELNVNALLLGDSALYLCASSLASYGGELFFGEGSRLTVL.

The chain has TRBV6-1 and TRBJ2-7; weak D call: TRBD1 (5 bases). The CDR3 sequence is 13 residues long. The V end was cut by 5 bases, the J end by 2 bases, with 10 bases between. Germline CDR1 and CDR2: MNHNS and SASEGT. CDR3: CASSHRQTYEQYF. The CDR3 coding sequence is TGTGCCAGCAGTCATAGACAGACCTACGAGCAGTACTTC.